These 31 T cell receptor beta chains came from one sample sequenced in a study of blood T cell repertoires in COVID-19. The repertoire was sequenced with immunoSEQ multiplex PCR; TCRdb's copy has only in-frame clones and lacks some. Of about 64,000 clones in the sample, around nine tenths were seen once. Sequenced sample: peripheral blood. Receptor source: a woman of 80 years or more with active COVID-19.

This clone showed up just a few times. The J gene is TRBJ2-1, the V gene TRBV4-1; 9 bases are a match to TRBD2. The length of the CDR3 is 14 residues. J was trimmed by 15 bases and V by 5 bases; bases with no gene match: 14. From germline, CDR1 is MGHRA and CDR2 YSYEKL. This CDR3 reads CASSSVGPREGLFF. The CDR3 nucleotides are TGCGCCAGCAGCTCCGTAGGTCCGCGGGAGGGTTTGTTCTTC.

The chain combines TRBV3-1 (or the pseudogene TRBV3-2) with TRBJ2-2, with D possibly being TRBD2 (5 bases). The CDR3 contains 16 residues. V was trimmed by 2 bases and J by 2 bases, leaving 12 bases between them. Per germline, CDR1 LGHDT and CDR2 YNNKEL (reference sequence). CDR3 loop: CASSQLILENTGELFF. For the CDR3, the DNA is TGTGCCAGCAGCCAACTGATACTAGAAAACACCGGGGAGCTGTTTTTT.

This chain uses TRBV4-1 with TRBJ2-1, with 10 bases aligning to TRBD1. The J segment lost 8 bases and the V segment lost 4 bases, leaving 5 bases of the junction unmatched. Germline assignment: CDR1 MGHRA and CDR2 YSYEKL. This CDR3 has 14 amino acids. The CDR3 spells CASSLGTGVDEQFF. The DNA of the CDR3 is TGCGCCAGCAGCCTCGGGACAGGGGTTGATGAGCAGTTCTTC.

The rearrangement joins TRBV14 to TRBJ2-5, with TRBD2 as a possible D gene (5 bases). V was clipped by 1 base and J by 4 bases, with 16 bases between them. Germline lookup yields CDR1 SGHDN and CDR2 FVKESK. CDR3 length equals 16 residues. The CDR3 nucleotides read TGTGCCAGCAGCCAAGTGTACGGGGTTTCTGCAGAGACCCAGTACTTC. It codes for CASSQVYGVSAETQYF.

The V and J genes are TRBV11-2 and TRBJ1-1; TRBD1 might be the D (6 bases). CDR1 SGHAT and CDR2 FQNNGV come from the germline V gene. V lost 5 bases to trimming and J lost 7 bases, with 14 bases between them. This CDR3 region has 13 residues. CDR3 loop: CASSLPPTGEAFF. In DNA, the CDR3 is TGTGCCAGCAGCCTACCACCGACAGGTGAAGCTTTCTTT.

V gene TRBV6-5 combines with J gene TRBJ1-2, with D unclear. V dropped 10 bases and J dropped 6 bases, with 18 bases sitting between them. The CDR3 consists of 13 residues. CDR1 and CDR2 (germline): MNHEY, SVGAGI. The CDR3 sequence is CATDPGDRHGYTF. In DNA, the CDR3 is TGTGCCACCGATCCGGGAGATCGACATGGCTACACCTTC.

This chain joins TRBV3-1 (or the pseudogene TRBV3-2) and TRBJ1-4, with TRBD1 matching 7 bases. Germline CDR1 and CDR2: LGHDT and YNNKEL (reference sequence). This CDR3 spans 15 amino acids. The J segment lost 4 bases and the V segment lost 4 bases, leaving 6 bases of the junction unmatched. Here the CDR3 reads CASSPGGTVNEKLFF. CDR3 DNA: TGTGCCAGCAGCCCGGGCGGGACAGTTAATGAAAAACTGTTTTTT.

The CDR3 spells CASSIDSPTSGAEDTQYF. The CDR3 coding sequence is TGTGCCAGTAGTATAGATTCACCGACTAGCGGGGCTGAAGATACGCAGTATTTT. The chain links TRBV19 to TRBJ2-3, with 11 bases matching TRBD2. Per the germline V gene, CDR1 is LNHDA and CDR2 is SQIVND (reference sequence). V dropped 0 bases and J dropped 5; count of bases not matched to a gene: 10. CDR3 length equals 18 residues.

This rearrangement joins TRBV5-5 to TRBJ2-3; D gene unclear. From germline, CDR1 is SGHKS and CDR2 YYEKEE (reference sequence). The CDR3 loop spans 13 amino acids. Trimming stripped 0 bases from V and 2 bases from J, with 4 bases between. CDR3 in DNA: TGTGCCAGCAGCTTGGTCTACACAGATACGCAGTATTTT. It specifies CASSLVYTDTQYF.

The chain combines TRBV3-1 (or the pseudogene TRBV3-2) with TRBJ2-1; 7 nucleotides line up with TRBD2. Germline V CDR1 and CDR2: LGHDT, YNNKEL (reference sequence). V trimming: 1 base; J trimming: 0 bases; junction bases outside the gene matches: 9. This CDR3 has 18 amino acids. CDR3 sequence reads: CASSQVWGLSSSYNEQFF. For the CDR3, the DNA is TGTGCCAGCAGCCAAGTATGGGGACTATCGAGCTCCTACAATGAGCAGTTCTTC.

The chain combines TRBV7-9 with TRBJ2-7, with D possibly TRBD2 on 5 matching bases. Germline V gene lookup returns CDR1 SEHNR and CDR2 FQNEAQ (reference sequence). Trimming removed 5 bases at V and 2 bases at J, with 13 bases between. CDR3 size: 14 residues. The chain's CDR3 is CASSPEGSPYEQYF. The CDR3 DNA reads TGTGCCAGCAGCCCTGAGGGCAGCCCCTACGAGCAGTACTTC.

The V and J genes are TRBV5-1 and TRBJ1-4; D may be TRBD1 (5 bases). V was cut by 7 bases and J by 4 bases, with 14 bases left in between. CDR3 size: 14 residues. In germline, CDR1 is SGHRS, CDR2 YFSETQ. This chain's CDR3 is CASGAGQGNEKLFF. The CDR3 DNA sequence: TGCGCCAGCGGCGCCGGGCAGGGTAATGAAAAACTGTTTTTT.

The V gene is TRBV10-1, the J gene TRBJ1-1, with D perhaps matching TRBD1 (5 bases). The CDR3 contains 14 residues. The ends were cut back, 4 bases at V and 3 bases at J, with 12 bases in the middle. The germline CDR1 and CDR2 sequences are WNHNN and SYGVQD (reference sequence). CDR3 coding DNA: TGCGCCAGCAGTGTGGGGGGTATCGACACTGAAGCTTTCTTT. It codes for CASSVGGIDTEAFF.

The chain combines TRBV5-1 with TRBJ1-4; TRBD1 matches 9 bases. In germline, CDR1 is SGHRS, CDR2 YFSETQ. The CDR3 loop spans 13 amino acids. The J segment lost 4 bases and the V segment lost 8 bases, leaving 3 bases of the junction unmatched. The CDR3 DNA is TGCGCCAGTGGACAGGGGAGTAATGAAAAACTGTTTTTT. It encodes CASGQGSNEKLFF.

The chain recombines TRBV28 with TRBJ2-1; 7 bases fit TRBD2. Germline CDR1 MDHEN, CDR2 SYDVKM. The CDR3 runs to 16 residues. V lost 4 bases and J lost 0; bases outside the gene matches: 6. CDR3 sequence: CASSSSGAPSYNEQFF. The CDR3 nucleotides are TGTGCCAGCAGTTCCAGCGGGGCACCCTCCTACAATGAGCAGTTCTTC.

The chain joins TRBV12-3 or TRBV12-4 to TRBJ1-5; D remains ambiguous. CDR3 size: 13 residues. V lost 2 bases to trimming and J lost 7 bases, with 9 bases between them. The CDR3 here is CASSLSAVQPQHF. CDR3 DNA: TGTGCCAGCAGTTTATCCGCAGTCCAGCCCCAGCATTTT.

The J gene is TRBJ2-7, the V gene TRBV5-1; 10 bases are a match to TRBD1. V lost 3 bases, J lost 5 bases, and 5 bases stayed unmatched. The CDR3 contains 14 residues. Germline V lookup: CDR1 SGHRS, CDR2 YFSETQ. The CDR3 protein is CASSSGQGFNEQYF. In DNA, the CDR3 is TGCGCCAGCAGCTCGGGACAGGGGTTCAACGAGCAGTACTTC.

The chain couples TRBV7-9 to TRBJ1-4; D is undetermined. The germline V gene encodes CDR1 SEHNR and CDR2 FQNEAQ (reference sequence). The CDR3 runs to 13 residues. With 5 bases removed from V and 7 bases from J, the gap between germline ends came to 11 bases. CDR3 sequence reads: CASSLDTAEKLFF. The CDR3, as DNA: TGTGCCAGCAGCCTTGACACTGCTGAAAAACTGTTTTTT.

This clone was counted a few times. The chain joins TRBV7-9 to TRBJ1-5; D unclear. Trimming stripped 4 bases from V and 2 bases from J, with 12 bases between. Germline loops: CDR1 SEHNR, CDR2 FQNEAQ (reference sequence). This CDR3 contains 15 residues. The CDR3 sequence: CASSYGSRGNQPQHF. CDR3 in DNA: TGTGCCAGCAGCTATGGGTCGAGGGGCAATCAGCCCCAGCATTTT.

The chain couples TRBV7-2 to TRBJ2-1; D possibly corresponds to TRBD2 (6 bases). V was pared by 5 bases and J by 7 bases, with 18 bases between. The CDR3 loop spans 15 amino acids. Germline CDR1 and CDR2: SGHTA and FQGNSA. CDR3 loop: CASSPSRGTKNEQFF. The CDR3 nucleotides are TGTGCCAGCAGCCCCTCACGCGGGACCAAGAATGAGCAGTTCTTC.

The chain carries TRBV10-3 and TRBJ2-5; the match to TRBD2 covers 8 bases. V was clipped by 3 bases and J by 4 bases; unmatched bases: 4. The CDR3 runs to 14 residues. In germline, CDR1 is ENHRY, CDR2 SYGVKD. This CDR3 is CAISDPGGLETQYF. The CDR3 nucleotides read TGTGCCATCAGTGACCCGGGGGGGTTAGAGACCCAGTACTTC.

J is TRBJ1-1 and V is TRBV12-3 or TRBV12-4; D not resolved. This CDR3 comprises 13 residues. Trimming removed 7 bases from V and 1 base from J, with 10 bases in between. The CDR3 sequence is CASMGRQNTEAFF. As DNA, the CDR3 is TGTGCCAGCATGGGTAGACAGAACACTGAAGCTTTCTTT.

The CDR3, as DNA: TGCGCCAGCAGCGCCGGGGTCCGCACAGATACGCAGTATTTT. It specifies CASSAGVRTDTQYF. The chain recombines TRBV5-1 with TRBJ2-3; perhaps TRBD2 as D (5 bases). CDR1 is SGHRS and CDR2 is YFSETQ in the germline V gene. This CDR3 is 14 amino acids long. Trimming stripped 4 bases from V and 1 base from J, with 10 bases between.

This chain uses TRBV11-3 with TRBJ2-3; D uncertain. Germline V gives CDR1 SGHNT, CDR2 YENEEA. Deletions cut 2 bases from V and 4 bases from J, with 7 bases between. This CDR3 has 13 amino acids. CDR3 region: CASSLNRADTQYF. The CDR3 coding sequence is TGTGCCAGCAGCTTAAACCGCGCAGATACGCAGTATTTT.

The chain joins TRBV29-1 to TRBJ2-1; D is uncertain. Germline V gene sequence: CDR1 SQVTM, CDR2 ANQGSEA. Trimming took 8 bases from V and 5 from J, leaving 16 bases between them. The CDR3 is 13 residues long. As DNA, the CDR3 is TGCAGCCACCTCGGTGCGGTCCACAATGAGCAGTTCTTC. Amino acid sequence: CSHLGAVHNEQFF.

The chain is built from TRBV7-9 and TRBJ2-2, with 7 positions matching TRBD2. This CDR3 is built from 15 residues. CDR1 and CDR2 (germline): SEHNR, FQNEAQ (reference sequence). V gave up 7 bases and J gave up 0 bases; unmatched junction bases: 5. The CDR3 region has the DNA TGTGCCAGCAACACGGGAGGCACGAACACCGGGGAGCTGTTTTTT. Its translation: CASNTGGTNTGELFF.

The J gene is TRBJ2-1, the V gene TRBV9, with unresolved D. Deletions cut 6 bases from V and 4 bases from J, with 11 bases between. CDR3 size: 13 residues. Germline CDR1 and CDR2: SGDLS and YYNGEE. The CDR3 loop reads CASTQDLYNEQFF. In DNA form, the CDR3 reads TGTGCCAGCACCCAGGATTTATACAATGAGCAGTTCTTC.

The rearrangement links TRBV6-5 to TRBJ2-3, with D possibly matching TRBD2 (5 bases). Trimming removed 4 bases from V and 2 bases from J, with 10 bases in between. CDR1 and CDR2 from the germline V gene are MNHEY and SVGAGI. The CDR3 has 14 residues. The CDR3 sequence: CASSSRGNTDTQYF. Written as DNA, the CDR3 is TGTGCCAGCAGTTCCCGGGGAAACACAGATACGCAGTATTTT.

The J gene is TRBJ2-3, the V gene TRBV24-1, with TRBD2 as a possible D gene (6 bases). CDR3 size: 14 residues. The germline V gene encodes CDR1 KGHDR and CDR2 SFDVKD. Trimming left V 5 bases short and J 4 bases short, with 12 bases between. The CDR3 bases are TGTGCCACCAGTGGCCTTCGGGAGCCAGATACGCAGTATTTT. Its translation: CATSGLREPDTQYF.

The CDR3 coding sequence is TGCGCCAGCAGGCCAATTCAGGGGTCCACTGAAGCTTTCTTT. Encoded protein: CASRPIQGSTEAFF. The chain carries TRBV4-1 and TRBJ1-1; possible D gene TRBD1, 6 bases. In germline, CDR1 is MGHRA, CDR2 YSYEKL. The CDR3 spans 14 residues. V was cut by 6 bases and J by 4 bases, with 15 bases left in between.

The chain links TRBV7-8 to TRBJ1-2; TRBD1 might be the D (6 bases). CDR1 and CDR2 from the germline V gene are SGHVS and FQNEAQ. The CDR3 has 15 residues. V was trimmed by 0 bases and J by 5 bases, leaving 13 bases between them. In DNA, the CDR3 is TGTGCCAGCAGCTTAGCACAGGGAATTTTATATGGCTACACCTTC. Translated: CASSLAQGILYGYTF.